This is a list of T cell receptor beta chains from one sample in a study of blood T cell repertoires in COVID-19. The data were produced by immunoSEQ multiplex PCR, yet TCRdb's version contains in-frame clones alone and is incomplete. The sample includes hundreds of thousands of clones, approximately 88% seen only once; the top ten take 7.5% to 9%. The sequencing sample was made of peripheral blood. The receptors shown here come from a woman aged 50 to 65 with COVID-19, enrolled during active disease. Both conserved end residues are part of each CDR3. D genes are given only for firm matches. Only part of the rows carry a size: once, few, many, or a class if the clone is expanded.

J,size,D,V,CDR3,DNA
TRBJ1-4,few,-,TRBV3-1/TRBV3-2,CASSQGQGVWQKLFF,TGTGCCAGCAGCCAAGGGCAGGGCGTTTGGCAAAAACTGTTTTTT
TRBJ1-2,-,-,TRBV30,CAWKEYGYTF,TGTGCCTGGAAGGAGTATGGCTACACCTTC
TRBJ1-2,-,TRBD1,TRBV10-3,CALRGPNYGYTF,TGTGCCCTAAGGGGGCCGAACTATGGCTACACCTTC
TRBJ2-7,-,TRBD1,TRBV19,CASSGRQGDEQYF,TGTGCCAGTAGTGGCCGACAGGGGGACGAGCAGTACTTC
TRBJ1-3,-,TRBD1,TRBV18,CASSSQGGSGNTIYF,TGTGCCAGCTCATCTCAGGGGGGATCTGGAAACACCATATATTTT
TRBJ1-6,-,TRBD1,TRBV28,CASSLSRGRTYNSPLHF,TGTGCCAGCAGTTTATCGAGGGGGCGCACCTATAATTCACCCCTCCACTTT
TRBJ1-2,-,-,TRBV7-9,CASSPGERLPRDGYTF,TGTGCCAGCAGCCCCGGTGAGCGTCTCCCGAGGGATGGCTACACCTTC
TRBJ2-1,-,TRBD2,TRBV24-1,CATSDGTSGDNEQFF,TGTGCCACCAGTGACGGGACTAGCGGGGACAATGAGCAGTTCTTC
TRBJ1-1,once,-,TRBV19,CASILGGGTNTEAFF,TGTGCCAGTATCCTCGGGGGAGGGACGAACACTGAAGCTTTCTTT
TRBJ1-2,few,TRBD1,TRBV7-8,CASSAGQGYGYTF,TGTGCCAGCAGCGCCGGACAGGGATATGGCTACACCTTC
TRBJ2-1,-,TRBD1,TRBV7-9,CASSLAGGANEQFF,TGTGCCAGCAGCTTAGCAGGGGGCGCGAATGAGCAGTTCTTC
TRBJ2-3,-,TRBD2,TRBV3-1/TRBV3-2,CASSLPGGGVDTQYF,TGTGCCAGCAGCCTCCCGGGGGGAGGCGTAGATACGCAGTATTTT
TRBJ1-2,-,-,TRBV5-6,CASSLAGFGYTF,TGTGCCAGCAGCTTAGCAGGGTTTGGCTACACCTTC